The 31 T cell receptor beta chains below come from one sample, sequenced in a study of T cell responses to AZD1222 COVID-19 vaccine. Libraries were prepared by immunoSEQ multiplex PCR; TCRdb keeps only in-frame clonotypes and omits some of them. Of approximately 150,000 clones in the sample, about 90% are singletons; the top ten hold 5% to 6.5%. The sequencing here drew on peripheral blood, taken 28 days after the second AZD1222 dose. Source of these receptors: an adult who received the AZD1222 COVID-19 vaccine.

J is TRBJ2-3 and V is TRBV19; perhaps TRBD1 as D (6 bases). The V gene lost 6 bases and the J gene lost 3 bases, with 13 bases spanning the gap. Germline lookup yields CDR1 LNHDA and CDR2 SQIVND (reference sequence). This CDR3 has 14 amino acids. CDR3 coding DNA: TGTGCCAGTAGGATAACAGGGTTTACAGATACGCAGTATTTT. Translation: CASRITGFTDTQYF.

The chain has TRBV10-2 and TRBJ2-5; no definite D call. CDR1 is WSHSY and CDR2 is SAAADI in the germline V gene. The V gene lost 1 base and the J gene lost 5 bases, with 8 bases spanning the gap. The CDR3 covers 13 residues. CDR3 in amino acids: CASSEWGTETQYF. The CDR3 nucleotides read TGCGCCAGCAGTGAGTGGGGTACGGAGACCCAGTACTTC.

This chain connects TRBV5-1 to TRBJ2-1, with 7 bases that match TRBD1. The CDR3 covers 15 residues. The germline gives CDR1 SGHRS, CDR2 YFSETQ. V dropped 3 bases and J dropped 0; count of bases not matched to a gene: 3. The CDR3 loop reads CASSSQGPSYNEQFF. The CDR3 coding sequence is TGCGCCAGCAGCTCACAGGGGCCCTCCTACAATGAGCAGTTCTTC.

The V call is TRBV5-1, the J call TRBJ2-5, with D possibly matching TRBD2 (6 bases). The germline CDR1 and CDR2 sequences are SGHRS and YFSETQ. The V and J ends lost 5 bases and 1 base respectively, with 15 bases between them. The CDR3 sequence is 15 residues long. The CDR3 DNA sequence: TGCGCCAGCAGTATACTGCCGGGGGTCCAAGAGACCCAGTACTTC. Protein sequence: CASSILPGVQETQYF.

There are a few counts of this clone. Other DNA sequences of this sample code for an identical CDR3. In DNA, the CDR3 is TGTGCCAGCAGTGAACGGGGGCGGACCTACGAGCAGTACTTC. Translation gives CASSERGRTYEQYF. V usage is TRBV2 and J usage is TRBJ2-7, with D perhaps matching TRBD1 or TRBD2 (6 bases each). V lost 2 bases to trimming and J lost 2 bases, with 10 bases between them. Germline V gene data show CDR1 as SNHLY and CDR2 as FYNNEI. This CDR3 is 14 amino acids long.

V and J are TRBV7-3 and TRBJ1-1; D is ambiguous. The CDR3 is 15 residues long. V shed 0 bases and J shed 1 base, with 9 bases lying between them. Germline V gene lookup returns CDR1 SGHTA and CDR2 FQGTGA. DNA for the CDR3: TGTGCCAGCAGCTTAACCGGCGGATCGAACACTGAAGCTTTCTTT. Residues: CASSLTGGSNTEAFF.

The CDR3, as DNA: TGTGCCAGCAGCCTAGCACCGACAGGGTCGGCTGAAGCTTTCTTT. Its protein is CASSLAPTGSAEAFF. The chain links TRBV7-3 to TRBJ1-1, with TRBD1 identical over 7 bases. The length of the CDR3 is 15 residues. CDR1 is SGHTA, CDR2 FQGTGA, per germline. V lost 5 bases and J lost 6; bases outside the gene matches: 12. The full variable domain, in which reference TRBV7-3 and TRBJ1-1 provide the parts outside the CDR3, is GAGVSQTPSNKVTEKGKYVELRCDPISGHTALYWYRQSLGQGPEFLIYFQGTGAADDSGLPNDRFFAVRPEGSVSTLKIQRTERGDSAVYLCASSLAPTGSAEAFFGQGTRLTVV.

The chain links TRBV5-1 to TRBJ2-1, with D perhaps TRBD2 (5 bases). CDR3 length equals 14 residues. V lost 1 base, J lost 6 bases, and 11 bases lay in between. Per germline, CDR1 SGHRS and CDR2 YFSETQ. The CDR3: CASSLFRGSNEQFF. For the CDR3, the DNA is TGCGCCAGCAGCTTGTTCAGAGGGTCCAATGAGCAGTTCTTC. The full variable domain, rest sourced from reference TRBV5-1 and TRBJ2-1, is KAGVTQTPRYLIKTRGQQVTLSCSPISGHRSVSWYQQTPGQGLQFLFEYFSETQRNKGNFPGRFSGRQFSNSRSEMNVSTLELGDSALYLCASSLFRGSNEQFFGPGTRLTVL.

The CDR3 sequence: CAQGNGTGRETQYF. In DNA, the CDR3 is TGTGCTCAGGGGAATGGGACAGGGAGGGAGACCCAGTACTTC. V usage is TRBV28 and J usage is TRBJ2-5; 9 bases are shared with TRBD1. The CDR3 loop spans 14 amino acids. CDR1 is MDHEN and CDR2 is SYDVKM in the germline V gene.

The chain recombines TRBV4-2 with TRBJ1-1, with D possibly TRBD1 on 5 matching bases. Germline loops: CDR1 LGHNA, CDR2 YNFKEQ. Trimming shortened V by 1 base and J by 5 bases, and 14 bases separated the two germline ends. The CDR3 is 15 amino acids. CDR3 sequence (DNA): TGTGCCAGCAGCCAAGCAGGCGCCGGGGGAACTGAAGCTTTCTTT. It encodes CASSQAGAGGTEAFF.

V is TRBV11-2 and J is TRBJ1-6; 8 nucleotides match TRBD1. With V trimmed by 2 bases and J by 0 bases, 9 bases remained unmatched. The germline V gene encodes CDR1 SGHAT and CDR2 FQNNGV. CDR3 length: 19 amino acids. The DNA for the CDR3 is TGTGCCAGCAGCTTAACGTTCGGGACAGGACTCTCCTATAATTCACCCCTCCACTTT. It codes for CASSLTFGTGLSYNSPLHF.

CDR3 sequence: CSVSSGTRATDTQYF. CDR3 in DNA: TGCAGCGTATCCTCCGGGACTAGAGCCACAGATACGCAGTATTTT. The genes are TRBV29-1 and TRBJ2-3; 8 bases are shared with TRBD2. Germline CDR1 and CDR2: SQVTM and ANQGSEA. The CDR3 is 15 amino acids. The V segment lost 6 bases and the J segment 2 bases; nucleotides outside the gene matches: 10.

The V call is TRBV11-2, the J call TRBJ2-1; TRBD1 is a possible D gene (5 bases). This CDR3 spans 16 amino acids. V lost 1 base, J lost 0 bases, and 10 bases lay in between. The germline CDR1 and CDR2 sequences are SGHAT and FQNNGV. CDR3 amino acids: CASSLVQGASYNEQFF. DNA of the CDR3: TGTGCCAGCAGCTTAGTGCAGGGTGCCTCCTACAATGAGCAGTTCTTC.

The J gene is TRBJ1-4, the V gene TRBV27; D ambiguous. Trimming stripped 3 bases from V and 3 bases from J, with 8 bases between. The CDR3 loop spans 14 amino acids. Germline V CDR1 and CDR2: MNHEY, SMNVEV (reference sequence). The CDR3 bases are TGTGCCAGCAGTTTGTCGGGATCTAATGAAAAACTGTTTTTT. This gives the protein CASSLSGSNEKLFF. Full variable domain (outside the CDR3, taken from reference TRBV27 and TRBJ1-4): EAQVTQNPRYLITVTGKKLTVTCSQNMNHEYMSWYRQDPGLGLRQIYYSMNVEVTDKGDVPEGYKVSRKEKRNFPLILESPSPNQTSLYFCASSLSGSNEKLFFGSGTQLSVL.

V and J are TRBV9 and TRBJ2-3, with 11 bases aligning to TRBD2. The V and J ends lost 2 bases and 5 bases, in that order; junction bases with no gene match: 7. The length of the CDR3 is 16 residues. Germline values: CDR1 SGDLS, CDR2 YYNGEE. This CDR3 is CASSVAGTSGLDTQYF. For the CDR3, the DNA is TGTGCCAGCAGCGTGGCCGGGACTAGCGGATTAGATACGCAGTATTTT.

This clone appeared a single time. The V and J genes are TRBV7-2 and TRBJ1-3; D gene unclear. The CDR3 covers 13 residues. The V and J ends lost 3 bases and 5 bases respectively, with 8 bases between them. CDR1 SGHTA and CDR2 FQGNSA come from the germline V gene. CDR3 sequence: CASSFDTRNTIYF. CDR3 nucleotides: TGTGCCAGCAGCTTTGATACTCGAAACACCATATATTTT.

The genes are TRBV5-1 and TRBJ2-5, with D possibly matching TRBD1 (5 bases). The CDR3 has 13 residues. Per the germline V gene, CDR1 is SGHRS and CDR2 is YFSETQ. V was clipped by 4 bases and J by 4 bases, with 11 bases between them. The CDR3 spells CASSLTGIETQYF. DNA of the CDR3: TGCGCCAGCAGCCTAACAGGTATAGAGACCCAGTACTTC.

This rearrangement joins TRBV27 to TRBJ2-5; tentatively, D is TRBD2 (6 bases). Per germline, CDR1 MNHEY and CDR2 SMNVEV (reference sequence). V was trimmed by 4 bases and J by 2 bases, leaving 11 bases between them. The CDR3 contains 14 residues. CDR3 nucleotide sequence: TGTGCCAGCAGTTCCCATGCGGGGCAAGAGACCCAGTACTTC. Translation gives CASSSHAGQETQYF.

A few counts support this clone. The chain combines TRBV3-1 (or the pseudogene TRBV3-2) with TRBJ1-4; 10 nucleotides match TRBD1. Germline trimming cut 1 base from V and 11 bases from J; bases unmatched to any gene: 10. The CDR3 is 16 amino acids. The V gene's germline CDR1 is LGHDT and CDR2 YNNKEL (reference sequence). The CDR3 region is CASSQGPGQGLRKLFF. CDR3 DNA: TGTGCCAGCAGCCAAGGCCCGGGACAGGGGCTTAGGAAACTGTTTTTT.

The chain uses TRBV7-2 and TRBJ1-2, with unresolved D. Germline CDR1 reads SGHTA; CDR2 reads FQGNSA. The CDR3 has 12 residues. V was clipped by 1 base and J by 4 bases, with 4 bases between them. CDR3 amino acids: CASSLDSYGYTF. The CDR3 DNA follows: TGTGCCAGCAGCTTAGACTCCTATGGCTACACCTTC. Drawing the rest from reference TRBV7-2 and TRBJ1-2, the complete variable domain is GAGVSQSPSNKVTEKGKDVELRCDPISGHTALYWYRQSLGQGLEFLIYFQGNSAPDKSGLPSDRFSAERTGGSVSTLTIQRTQQEDSAVYLCASSLDSYGYTFGSGTRLTVV.

V and J are TRBV23-1 and TRBJ1-1; TRBD1 might be the D (6 bases). Being an ORF, TRBV23-1 has a function that is uncertain. The CDR3 loop spans 14 amino acids. The ends were cut back, 0 bases at V and 2 bases at J, with 7 bases in the middle. DNA of the CDR3: TGCGCCAGCAGTCAATCGGGACAAAACACTGAAGCTTTCTTT. It encodes CASSQSGQNTEAFF.

The CDR3 DNA sequence: TGTGCCAGCAGCCCTCATTTAGTAGGGGACGGGAATGATGAGCAGTTCTTC. It encodes CASSPHLVGDGNDEQFF. This sequence joins TRBV7-3 and TRBJ2-1; D may match TRBD1 or TRBD2 (5 bases each). The germline CDR1 and CDR2 sequences are SGHTA and FQGTGA. The length of the CDR3 is 17 residues. Trimming removed 5 bases at V and 8 bases at J, with 25 bases between.

V gene TRBV7-9 combines with J gene TRBJ2-3, with D possibly matching TRBD2 (6 bases). V gave up 1 base and J gave up 0 bases, with 8 bases separating them. This CDR3 has 15 amino acids. Germline CDR1 SEHNR, CDR2 FQNEAQ (reference sequence). CDR3 amino acids: CASSLEGTSTDTQYF. CDR3 nucleotides: TGTGCCAGCAGCTTAGAGGGGACTAGCACAGATACGCAGTATTTT.

Here the CDR3 DNA reads TGTGCCAGCAGCCAAAGGGGACAGACCCCATCTGGAAACACCATATATTTT. Encoded protein: CASSQRGQTPSGNTIYF. The rearrangement links TRBV3-1 (or the pseudogene TRBV3-2) to TRBJ1-3; the match to TRBD1 covers 7 bases. The V gene end was trimmed by 2 bases and the J gene end by 1 base; junction bases not matched to a gene: 8. Germline CDR1 is LGHDT and CDR2 is YNNKEL (reference sequence). The CDR3 runs to 17 residues.

The rearrangement links TRBV2 to TRBJ2-5; 11 positions match TRBD1. Germline CDR1 reads SNHLY; CDR2 reads FYNNEI. There are 15 residues in the CDR3. V shed 5 bases, J shed 5 bases, and the junction held 7 bases outside the gene matches. The CDR3, as DNA: TGTGCCAGCAGTACGCGGACAGGGGGCTTTGAGACCCAGTACTTC. It is translated as CASSTRTGGFETQYF. The whole variable domain, filled in from reference TRBV2 and TRBJ2-5, reads EPEVTQTPSHQVTQMGQEVILRCVPISNHLYFYWYRQILGQKVEFLVSFYNNEISEKSEIFDDQFSVERPDGSNFTLKIRSTKLEDSAMYFCASSTRTGGFETQYFGPGTRLLVL.

The chain is built from TRBV15 and TRBJ2-1; the match to TRBD2 covers 16 bases. CDR3 size: 16 residues. The trim removed 8 bases at V and 4 bases at J, leaving 5 bases unmatched. CDR1 and CDR2 from the germline V gene are LNHNV and YYDKDF (reference sequence). For the CDR3, the DNA is TGTGCCACCCTCCCGGGACTAGCGGGAGGGTACAATGAGCAGTTCTTC. Encoded protein: CATLPGLAGGYNEQFF.

This chain's CDR3 is CAWSRQSYEQYF. The CDR3 bases are TGTGCCTGGAGTAGACAGTCCTACGAGCAGTACTTC. The chain uses TRBV30 and TRBJ2-7, with D possibly matching TRBD1 (5 bases). The length of the CDR3 is 12 residues. Germline V lookup: CDR1 GTSNPN, CDR2 SVGIG (reference sequence). V was trimmed by 2 bases and J by 1 base, leaving 6 bases between them. The whole variable domain, filled in from reference TRBV30 and TRBJ2-7, reads SQTIHQWPATLVQPVGSPLSLECTVEGTSNPNLYWYRQAAGRGLQLLFYSVGIGQISSEVPQNLSASRPQDRQFILSSKKLLLSDSGFYLCAWSRQSYEQYFGPGTRLTVT.

This clone was counted a single time. This rearrangement joins TRBV9 to TRBJ2-3, with a tentative D call TRBD1 (5 bases). The V end was cut by 0 bases, the J end by 4 bases, with 15 bases between. The CDR3 has 16 residues. Germline V gives CDR1 SGDLS, CDR2 YYNGEE. CDR3: CASSVVQGLRADTQYF. CDR3 nucleotides: TGTGCCAGCAGCGTAGTCCAGGGTCTTCGGGCAGATACGCAGTATTTT.

The V gene is TRBV7-2, the J gene TRBJ1-2, with a tentative D call TRBD1 (5 bases). Trimming cost V 2 bases and J 4 bases, with 8 bases left between them. Germline values: CDR1 SGHTA, CDR2 FQGNSA. This CDR3 has 13 amino acids. The CDR3 nucleotides are TGTGCCAGCAGCTTACCCCAGGGCTATGGCTACACCTTC. Residues: CASSLPQGYGYTF.

This CDR3 is CASRQSGPADTQYF. DNA for the CDR3: TGTGCCAGCAGACAGAGCGGGCCCGCAGATACGCAGTATTTT. The rearrangement uses TRBV6-5 and TRBJ2-3; D is perhaps TRBD2 (6 bases). The germline CDR1 and CDR2 sequences are MNHEY and SVGAGI. Trimming took 6 bases from V and 4 from J, leaving 14 bases between them. The CDR3 is made up of 14 amino acids.

The rearrangement joins TRBV6-1 to TRBJ1-5, with D maybe TRBD1 (6 bases). The CDR3 contains 18 residues. Trimming left V 4 bases short and J 4 bases short, with 23 bases between. Germline CDR1 MNHNS, CDR2 SASEGT. The CDR3 coding sequence is TGTGCCAGCAGTGGCACATTGATATGGGGGCGGAGTAATCAGCCCCAGCATTTT. Amino acids: CASSGTLIWGRSNQPQHF.